Listed below are T cell receptor beta chains from one sample, sequenced in a study of post-analysis software for immune sequencing data. TCRdb redid the calling of the PCR reads with MiXCR, one entry per CDR3 protein. The sample records over 700,000 distinct CDR3 sequences, 30% being singletons. Specimen: blood. The source is a girl aged 5 to 17 with multiple sclerosis. CDR3s include the opening cysteine and the closing phenylalanine or tryptophan. Fields, in order: CDR3 protein, CDR3 DNA, D gene, J gene, V gene, clone size. The D gene is left open where the match is weak. Size values are once, few and many counts, or a class for expanded clones, and some rows have none.

CSARPSGGADTQYF	TGCAGTGCTAGACCTAGCGGGGGGGCAGATACGCAGTATTTT	TRBD2	TRBJ2-3	TRBV20-1	-
CASSLRQRESTDTQYF	TGTGCCAGCAGCTTAAGACAGAGAGAAAGCACAGATACGCAGTATTTT	-	TRBJ2-3	TRBV7-2	few
CSARAPGGTQYF	TGCAGTGCTAGGGCCCCTGGGGGGACCCAGTACTTC	-	TRBJ2-5	TRBV20-1	-
CASGGGTSGAGELFF	TGTGCCAGCGGAGGCGGGACTAGTGGCGCCGGGGAGCTGTTTTTT	TRBD2	TRBJ2-2	TRBV6-4	-
CASGLAGRGYTF	TGTGCCAGCGGACTAGCCGGCCGAGGCTACACCTTC	-	TRBJ1-2	TRBV27	few
CSAISPANTEAFF	TGCAGTGCTATTTCCCCAGCGAACACTGAAGCTTTCTTT	-	TRBJ1-1	TRBV20-1	-
CASSPNLIGEKLFF	TGTGCCAGCAGCCCCAACCTCATTGGTGAAAAACTGTTTTTT	-	TRBJ1-4	TRBV6-6	-
CASSPGGSQWTSGRSYEQYF	TGTGCCAGCAGCCCCGGGGGGTCCCAATGGACTAGCGGAAGATCCTACGAGCAGTACTTC	TRBD2	TRBJ2-7	TRBV11-2	-
CASSQGGGGGSSSEQFF	TGTGCCAGCAGCCAAGGAGGTGGGGGCGGGAGCTCGTCTGAGCAGTTCTTC	-	TRBJ2-1	TRBV14	-
CASSYGDTQYF	TGTGCCAGCAGTTACGGAGATACGCAGTATTTT	-	TRBJ2-3	TRBV6-5	many
CASSSRPLDEQFF	TGTGCCAGCAGTTCCCGGCCCTTGGATGAGCAGTTCTTC	-	TRBJ2-1	TRBV28	-
CASGKAGRLAGVSTDTQYF	TGTGCCAGCGGCAAAGCCGGGCGACTAGCGGGAGTGAGCACAGATACGCAGTATTTT	-	TRBJ2-3	TRBV21-1	-
CASSLGTDNEQLF	TGTGCCAGCAGCTTAGGGACAGACAATGAGCAGCTCTTC	-	TRBJ2-1	TRBV7-2	-
CASSYSRRGEDSPLHF	TGTGCCAGCAGTTACTCCCGCCGGGGGGAGGATTCACCCCTCCACTTT	-	TRBJ1-6	TRBV6-5	few
CASSLTGLAAYNEQFF	TGCGCCAGCAGCTTGACCGGACTAGCGGCCTACAATGAGCAGTTCTTC	TRBD2	TRBJ2-1	TRBV5-1	few
CSAPGGGSLYEQYF	TGCAGTGCTCCCGGTGGGGGTTCCCTCTACGAGCAGTACTTC	-	TRBJ2-7	TRBV20-1	-
CASSLGQRSGEQFF	TGCGCCAGCAGCCTTGGACAGAGGTCTGGTGAGCAGTTCTTC	-	TRBJ2-1	TRBV5-1	few
CASSQTAVDSAETQYF	TGCGCCAGCAGCCAAACGGCGGTAGACAGTGCGGAGACCCAGTACTTC	-	TRBJ2-5	TRBV4-1	few
CASSPGLLLAKNIQYF	TGCGCCAGCAGCCCCGGTTTATTGCTAGCCAAAAACATTCAGTACTTC	-	TRBJ2-4	TRBV5-1	-
CASSQREAGGEQFF	TGTGCCAGCTCGCAGCGGGAGGCCGGGGGTGAGCAGTTCTTC	TRBD2	TRBJ2-1	TRBV7-8	few
CATKDRVNEKLFF	TGTGCCACCAAGGACAGGGTTAATGAAAAACTGTTTTTT	TRBD1	TRBJ1-4	TRBV7-2	few
CASSLRQAGYGYTF	TGTGCCAGCAGTTTAAGACAGGCCGGTTATGGCTACACCTTC	-	TRBJ1-2	TRBV27	-
CASSFASSTTNEQFF	TGTGCCAGCAGTTTCGCCTCGTCCACGACCAATGAGCAGTTCTTC	-	TRBJ2-1	TRBV12-3/TRBV12-4	few
CASSFEVRSTDTQYF	TGTGCCAGCAGCTTCGAGGTTCGGAGCACAGATACGCAGTATTTT	-	TRBJ2-3	TRBV5-6	-
CASSLGTATEAFF	TGTGCCAGCAGTCTCGGGACAGCCACTGAAGCTTTCTTT	TRBD1	TRBJ1-1	TRBV6-6	few
CASSPQTGAAYEQYF	TGTGCCAGCAGCCCTCAAACCGGGGCCGCCTACGAGCAGTACTTC	-	TRBJ2-7	TRBV9	few
CASSLDRLSNEQYF	TGTGCCAGCAGCCTCGACAGGCTCTCCAACGAGCAGTACTTC	-	TRBJ2-7	TRBV7-2	-
CASSTTAGGAVDGYTF	TGTGCCAGCAGCACTACCGCGGGGGGCGCAGTAGATGGCTACACCTTC	-	TRBJ1-2	TRBV7-8	-
CASSLEGVGEQYF	TGCGCCAGCAGCTTGGAAGGAGTCGGGGAGCAGTACTTC	-	TRBJ2-7	TRBV5-1	-